These 21 T cell receptor beta chains originate from one sample sequenced in a study of blood T cell repertoires in COVID-19. This table comes from immunoSEQ multiplex PCR, and its TCRdb copy is limited to in-frame clones, with some not included. The sample has 84,000 or so clones, approximately 80% seen once; the top ten hold about 11%. Sequenced: peripheral blood. The receptors stem from a man between 70 and 80 years old with acute or convalescent COVID-19.

DNA of the CDR3: TGTGCCAGCACTAGTCCTCAGGGAAAGGGGCTTTCACCCCTCCACTTT. Translated: CASTSPQGKGLSPLHF. V usage is TRBV28 and J usage is TRBJ1-6, with a weak D call TRBD1 (5 bases). There are 16 residues in the CDR3. Germline V gives CDR1 MDHEN, CDR2 SYDVKM. The V gene lost 7 bases and the J gene lost 9 bases, with 22 bases spanning the gap.

The chain couples TRBV11-2 to TRBJ1-1; D gene unclear. The V end lost 5 bases, the J end lost 0 bases, and 7 bases lay between the germline ends. CDR1 and CDR2 (germline): SGHAT, FQNNGV. The CDR3 extends over 13 amino acids. CDR3 bases: TGTGCCAGCAGCCCACAGATGAACACTGAAGCTTTCTTT. Translated, it gives CASSPQMNTEAFF.

V usage is TRBV18 and J usage is TRBJ2-3; 9 nucleotides agree with TRBD2. Trimming at V came to 0 bases and at J to 0 bases, leaving 7 bases not matched to a gene. Germline V gene data show CDR1 as KGHSH and CDR2 as LQKENI. The CDR3 is 18 amino acids. DNA for the CDR3: TGTGCCAGCTCACCACCTCCTAGCGGGGCCCTTAGCACAGATACGCAGTATTTT. Translated: CASSPPPSGALSTDTQYF.

The rearrangement uses TRBV5-4 and TRBJ1-2; D gene uncertain. The V and J ends lost 4 bases and 3 bases respectively, with 16 bases between them. The CDR3 sequence is 15 residues long. Germline V lookup: CDR1 SGHNT, CDR2 YYREEE (reference sequence). The CDR3 bases are TGTGCCAGCAGCCGTATTTCGGGAGGGTACTATGGCTACACCTTC. Protein: CASSRISGGYYGYTF.

CDR3 region: CASSPEGQTNYGYTF. The DNA of the CDR3 is TGTGCCAGCTCACCGGAGGGACAGACTAACTATGGCTACACCTTC. The genes are TRBV18 and TRBJ1-2, with TRBD1 identical over 7 bases. CDR3 size: 15 residues. The V gene end was trimmed by 3 bases and the J gene end by 0 bases; junction bases not matched to a gene: 4. Germline V gene data show CDR1 as KGHSH and CDR2 as LQKENI.

This chain uses TRBV29-1 with TRBJ2-1; 15 bases line up with TRBD2. The trim removed 6 bases at V and 9 bases at J, leaving 9 bases unmatched. CDR3 length equals 15 residues. CDR1 SQVTM and CDR2 ANQGSEA come from the germline V gene. The CDR3 is CSVLGLAGGPSEQFF. CDR3 nucleotide sequence: TGCAGCGTCCTTGGACTAGCGGGGGGGCCGAGTGAGCAGTTCTTC.

The chain couples TRBV5-4 to TRBJ2-1, with 15 bases aligning to TRBD2. The CDR3 runs 16 residues. Germline-derived CDR1 and CDR2 are SGHNT and YYREEE (reference sequence). V lost 3 bases, J lost 9 bases, and 7 bases stayed unmatched. The CDR3 DNA reads as TGTGCCAGCAGCTCGGGACTAGCGGGGGGATTCAGTGAGCAGTTCTTC. Amino acids: CASSSGLAGGFSEQFF.

The chain couples TRBV24-1 to TRBJ2-2; maybe TRBD2 (5 bases). Per germline, CDR1 KGHDR and CDR2 SFDVKD. The ends were cut back, 5 bases at V and 4 bases at J, with 10 bases in the middle. This CDR3 has 14 amino acids. This CDR3 is CATSGGSRTGELFF. The CDR3 DNA reads TGTGCCACCAGTGGCGGGTCGCGCACCGGGGAGCTGTTTTTT.

This clone is a singleton in its sample. The genes are TRBV11-2 and TRBJ1-6; D not certain. The V gene's germline CDR1 is SGHAT and CDR2 FQNNGV. This CDR3 is built from 15 residues. Between the trimmed V and J ends, which lost 3 bases and 0 bases, there was a span of 6 bases. The CDR3 DNA follows: TGTGCCAGCAGCTTTACGGGCTCCTATAATTCACCCCTCCACTTT. Encoded protein: CASSFTGSYNSPLHF.

In DNA form, the CDR3 reads TGTGCCAGCAGTACCATCCGTGACAGACAAGAGACCCAGTACTTC. Translating gives CASSTIRDRQETQYF. The gene calls are TRBV28 and TRBJ2-5; maybe TRBD1 (5 bases). Germline V gene lookup returns CDR1 MDHEN and CDR2 SYDVKM. V was pared by 5 bases and J by 2 bases, with 15 bases between. CDR3 length: 15 amino acids.

A remark on this clone: In the same sample, other DNA sequences code for this CDR3. V usage is TRBV6-5 and J usage is TRBJ2-7; 9 nucleotides line up with TRBD1. The CDR3 is 15 residues long. Germline CDR1 reads MNHEY; CDR2 reads SVGAGI. Trimming removed 7 bases from V and 3 bases from J; junction bases left unmatched: 10. For the CDR3, the DNA is TGTGCCAGCAACGGGCCGGGACAGGGAATCTACGAGCAGTACGTC. Residues: CASNGPGQGIYEQYV.

The chain couples TRBV28 to TRBJ1-5; D possibly corresponds to TRBD1 (5 bases). The CDR3 is 14 residues long. Trimming stripped 2 bases from V and 6 bases from J, with 11 bases between. Germline V gene sequence: CDR1 MDHEN, CDR2 SYDVKM. CDR3 bases: TGTGCCAGCAGTTTACCAGGGTTGGCTCAGCCCCAGCATTTT. Translation: CASSLPGLAQPQHF.

This sequence joins TRBV2 and TRBJ1-2; D is perhaps TRBD1 (6 bases). Trimming left V 3 bases short and J 8 bases short, with 16 bases between. Germline CDR1 and CDR2: SNHLY and FYNNEI. The CDR3 has 14 amino acids. CDR3 nucleotides: TGTGCCAGCAGTGATATAGGGGACATCGTCGGCTACACCTTC. Protein sequence: CASSDIGDIVGYTF.

The V call is TRBV28, the J call TRBJ1-6; 8 bases fit TRBD1. V lost 2 bases to trimming and J lost 7 bases; unmatched junction nucleotides: 13. The CDR3 is 18 amino acids. Germline-derived CDR1 and CDR2 are MDHEN and SYDVKM. The CDR3 region is CASSLAGGVQEGNSPLHF. Here the CDR3 DNA reads TGTGCCAGCAGTTTAGCAGGGGGCGTGCAGGAGGGGAATTCACCCCTCCACTTT.

This clone was observed a handful of times. The chain is built from TRBV6-1 and TRBJ2-3, with 12 bases identical to TRBD2. This CDR3 is 16 amino acids long. In germline, CDR1 is MNHNS, CDR2 SASEGT. J lost 3 bases, V lost 4 bases, and 5 bases had no gene match. The CDR3 spells CASSALTSGGTDTQYF. In DNA, the CDR3 is TGTGCCAGCAGTGCTTTGACTAGCGGGGGTACAGATACGCAGTATTTT.

This rearrangement joins TRBV6-1 to TRBJ1-5, with D uncertain. The CDR3 is 15 residues long. The V gene lost 2 bases and the J gene lost 4 bases, with 12 bases spanning the gap. The germline V gene encodes CDR1 MNHNS and CDR2 SASEGT. The CDR3 nucleotides read TGTGCCAGCAGTGAAACTAGGGCGGGAAATCAGCCCCAGCATTTT. It translates to CASSETRAGNQPQHF.

The chain couples TRBV6-5 to TRBJ1-3, with 7 bases matching TRBD1. Trimming removed 5 bases from V and 1 base from J; junction bases left unmatched: 5. The germline V gene encodes CDR1 MNHEY and CDR2 SVGAGI. The CDR3 sequence is 15 residues long. CDR3 region: CASSTRTGSGNTIYF. For the CDR3, the DNA is TGTGCCAGCAGTACCCGGACAGGTTCTGGAAACACCATATATTTT.

The chain links TRBV5-6 to TRBJ2-5; 10 bases are shared with TRBD1. The V segment lost 3 bases and the J segment 1 base; nucleotides outside the gene matches: 3. CDR3 length equals 15 residues. CDR1 is SGHDT and CDR2 is YYEEEE in the germline V gene. Here the CDR3 reads CASSSRDRGQETQYF. In DNA, the CDR3 is TGTGCCAGCAGCTCCCGGGACAGGGGCCAAGAGACCCAGTACTTC.

The chain employs TRBV5-1 and TRBJ1-4; D perhaps matches TRBD1 (6 bases). Germline assignment: CDR1 SGHRS and CDR2 YFSETQ. Between the trimmed V and J ends, which lost 3 bases and 4 bases, there was a span of 10 bases. The CDR3 runs to 14 residues. The CDR3 nucleotides are TGCGCCAGCAGCTCGACAGGCAGTAATGAAAAACTGTTTTTT. This gives the protein CASSSTGSNEKLFF.

The chain links TRBV7-2 to TRBJ2-1; D might be TRBD2 (6 bases). There are 14 residues in the CDR3. Trimming left V 1 base short and J 5 bases short, with 9 bases between. Looked up from germline, CDR1 is SGHTA and CDR2 is FQGNSA. The CDR3, as DNA: TGTGCCAGCAGCTTAGGGGGCGGGAACAATGAGCAGTTCTTC. As protein: CASSLGGGNNEQFF.

This chain connects TRBV6-4 to TRBJ2-1; unclear D gene. The CDR3 length is 14 residues. Germline V gene data show CDR1 as MRHNA and CDR2 as SNTAGT. V was trimmed by 6 bases and J by 5 bases, leaving 14 bases between them. The CDR3, as DNA: TGTGCCAGCAGCCCTGGGCTTTATGACAATGAGCAGTTCTTC. Its protein is CASSPGLYDNEQFF.